These 21 T cell receptor beta chains were all obtained from the same sample, sequenced in a study of CD8+ T cells in alopecia areata. Sequencing used cDNA as its template, made by extracting RNA and reverse transcribing it. The table came from immunoSEQ multiplex PCR; TCRdb's copy has only in-frame clones and leaves some out. The table records 100,000 to 150,000 clones, around 60% of them present only once. Described treatment: oral pan-JAK inhibitor, 5-10 mg twice daily. The sample here was CD4+ T cells sorted from blood, taken at week 4, from a patient treated with tofacitinib. The receptors originated from a human donor with alopecia areata.

This clone was found once. This chain links TRBV9 with TRBJ2-2, with D possibly being TRBD2 (5 bases). The length of the CDR3 is 15 residues. Germline-derived CDR1 and CDR2 are SGDLS and YYNGEE. Deletions cut 0 bases from V and 8 bases from J, with 14 bases between. The CDR3: CASSVGPREAGELFF. DNA of the CDR3: TGTGCCAGCAGCGTAGGTCCCCGGGAAGCGGGGGAGCTGTTTTTT.

This chain uses TRBV29-1 with TRBJ2-5, with 8 bases identical to TRBD2. CDR3 size: 11 residues. The V gene's germline CDR1 is SQVTM and CDR2 ANQGSEA. Trimming took 7 bases from V and 5 from J; bases not matched to a gene: 3. This chain's CDR3 is CSASSGETQYF. The CDR3, as DNA: TGCAGCGCGTCTAGCGGGGAGACCCAGTACTTC.

The sample holds a few counts of this clone. The chain combines TRBV19 with TRBJ2-5, with TRBD2 as a possible D gene (5 bases). With 10 bases removed from V and 7 bases from J, the gap between germline ends came to 16 bases. Germline CDR1 reads LNHDA; CDR2 reads SQIVND (reference sequence). CDR3 length: 12 amino acids. As DNA, the CDR3 is TGTGCCACCCAAAGTAGGACTTCGACCCAGTACTTC. Translation gives CATQSRTSTQYF. Filled out from reference TRBV19 and TRBJ2-5, the complete variable domain reads DGGITQSPKYLFRKEGQNVTLSCEQNLNHDAMYWYRQDPGQGLRLIYYSQIVNDFQKGDIAEGYSVSREKKESFPLTVTSAQKNPTAFYLCATQSRTSTQYFGPGTRLLVL.

The chain carries TRBV4-3 and TRBJ1-4; TRBD1 matches 11 bases. The CDR3 has 16 residues. Unmatched junction bases numbered 7, after V lost 2 bases and J lost 8 bases. Germline-derived CDR1 and CDR2 are LGHNA and YSLEER. CDR3 nucleotide sequence: TGCGCCAGCAGCCAAACAGGGACAGGGGGTCGGGAAAAACTGTTTTTT. Translation: CASSQTGTGGREKLFF.

The chain uses TRBV29-1 and TRBJ1-1, with 7 bases that match TRBD1. Trimming removed 8 bases from V and 1 base from J; junction bases left unmatched: 4. Per the germline V gene, CDR1 is SQVTM and CDR2 is ANQGSEA. The CDR3 loop spans 12 amino acids. The CDR3 is CSTRDRNTEAFF. The CDR3, as DNA: TGCAGCACCAGGGACAGGAACACTGAAGCTTTCTTT.

J is TRBJ2-4 and V is TRBV4-3; maybe TRBD2 (5 bases). The germline gives CDR1 LGHNA, CDR2 YSLEER. The CDR3 has 16 residues. Trimming removed 0 bases from V and 9 bases from J, with 18 bases in between. The CDR3 bases are TGCGCCAGCAGCCAAGACGGAGGTTCGGAGCCGGGCATTCAGTACTTC. Protein sequence: CASSQDGGSEPGIQYF.

J is TRBJ2-5 and V is TRBV28; D might be TRBD2 (5 bases). The CDR3 is 15 residues long. V was shortened by 8 bases and J by 5 bases, with 21 bases between the two germline ends. Germline V gene data show CDR1 as MDHEN and CDR2 as SYDVKM. This CDR3 is CASASRPGNGETQYF. The DNA of the CDR3 is TGTGCCAGCGCCTCTAGGCCGGGGAACGGGGAGACCCAGTACTTC.

The CDR3 protein is CASSPDSTDTQYF. Here the CDR3 DNA reads TGCGCCAGCAGTCCGGACAGCACAGATACGCAGTATTTT. The J gene is TRBJ2-3, the V gene TRBV5-1; D remains unclear. The V gene's germline CDR1 is SGHRS and CDR2 YFSETQ. The V end lost 5 bases, the J end lost 0 bases, and 7 bases lay between the germline ends. This CDR3 has 13 amino acids.

This clone was seen only a few times. The V and J genes are TRBV9 and TRBJ2-5; TRBD2 agrees at 15 bases. V lost 3 bases to trimming and J lost 2 bases; unmatched junction nucleotides: 8. CDR1 and CDR2 (germline): SGDLS, YYNGEE. This CDR3 contains 18 residues. The chain's CDR3 is CASSGRTSGRAEQETQYF. CDR3 DNA: TGTGCCAGCAGCGGCAGGACTAGCGGGAGGGCGGAGCAAGAGACCCAGTACTTC.

The chain links TRBV2 to TRBJ2-3; no clear D. CDR3 length: 14 amino acids. Germline CDR1 is SNHLY and CDR2 is FYNNEI. Deletions cut 5 bases from V and 2 bases from J, with 11 bases between. CDR3 nucleotide sequence: TGTGCCAGCAGTAGTCAGACGAACACAGATACGCAGTATTTT. Its protein is CASSSQTNTDTQYF.

This chain uses TRBV7-2 with TRBJ1-4, with no clear D. Trimming removed 2 bases at V and 7 bases at J, with 14 bases between. The V gene's germline CDR1 is SGHTA and CDR2 FQGNSA. This CDR3 has 15 amino acids. CDR3 bases: TGTGCCAGCAGCTTATCCGGGCGGGGAGGTGAAAAACTGTTTTTT. Its protein is CASSLSGRGGEKLFF.

The chain uses TRBV29-1 and TRBJ1-1; no firm D call. The CDR3 totals 13 residues. V lost 3 bases, J lost 2 bases, and 10 bases lay in between. From germline, CDR1 is SQVTM and CDR2 ANQGSEA. CDR3 sequence (DNA): TGCAGCGTTGACCGGGGAATAAACACTGAAGCTTTCTTT. This sequence encodes CSVDRGINTEAFF.

This chain joins TRBV6-5 and TRBJ2-5, with D maybe TRBD1 (5 bases). V dropped 5 bases and J dropped 1 base, with 8 bases sitting between them. The germline gives CDR1 MNHEY, CDR2 SVGAGI. The CDR3 is 13 amino acids. This CDR3 reads CASSPTVQETQYF. For the CDR3, the DNA is TGTGCCAGCAGTCCGACAGTCCAAGAGACCCAGTACTTC.

The chain links TRBV5-4 to TRBJ2-3; weak D call: TRBD2 (5 bases). This CDR3 spans 15 amino acids. V was trimmed by 7 bases and J by 4 bases, leaving 19 bases between them. In germline, CDR1 is SGHNT, CDR2 YYREEE (reference sequence). The DNA for the CDR3 is TGTGCCAGCTATCTTGGGGAGAGTGGGGCAGATACGCAGTATTTT. This sequence encodes CASYLGESGADTQYF.

This chain connects TRBV9 to TRBJ1-2; D might be TRBD1 (5 bases). Trimming removed 4 bases at V and 1 base at J, with 8 bases between. This CDR3 is 13 amino acids long. In germline, CDR1 is SGDLS, CDR2 YYNGEE. CDR3 in DNA: TGTGCCAGCAGCCGGGACGGTAACTATGGCTACACCTTC. Translation: CASSRDGNYGYTF.

The table lists this clone with a few counts. The chain has TRBV28 and TRBJ1-5; 7 nucleotides line up with TRBD1. The germline gives CDR1 MDHEN, CDR2 SYDVKM. This CDR3 contains 12 residues. The junction had 1 base not matched to a gene; V was cut back by 4 bases and J by 7 bases. The CDR3 region has the DNA TGTGCCAGCAGTTACAGGGGCCAGCCCCAGCATTTT. This translates into CASSYRGQPQHF.

This clone turned up a few times. The V call is TRBV30, the J call TRBJ2-6; D is ambiguous. V was pared by 0 bases and J by 0 bases, with 9 bases between. The germline V gene encodes CDR1 GTSNPN and CDR2 SVGIG (reference sequence). The CDR3 extends over 16 amino acids. CDR3 DNA sequence: TGTGCCTGGAGTGTTATCCGTGCCTCTGGGGCCAACGTCCTGACTTTC. Its protein product is CAWSVIRASGANVLTF.

The CDR3 loop reads CASSVDPGELFF. The CDR3 bases are TGTGCCAGCAGCGTAGACCCCGGGGAGCTGTTTTTT. The rearrangement joins TRBV9 to TRBJ2-2; D is uncertain. V dropped 0 bases and J dropped 6 bases, with 3 bases sitting between them. This CDR3 has 12 residues. Germline CDR1 is SGDLS and CDR2 is YYNGEE.

This chain uses TRBV5-4 with TRBJ2-2, with TRBD1 matching 7 bases. Germline CDR1 is SGHNT and CDR2 is YYREEE (reference sequence). CDR3 size: 14 residues. V trimming: 4 bases; J trimming: 3 bases; junction bases outside the gene matches: 3. The CDR3 DNA is TGTGCCAGCAGCAGCGACAGGGACACCGGGGAGCTGTTTTTT. Protein product: CASSSDRDTGELFF.

This clone was recorded many times. CDR3 loop: CASSPQGQWSLHF. CDR3 DNA: TGTGCCAGCAGCCCCCAGGGACAGTGGTCCCTCCACTTT. This chain links TRBV9 with TRBJ1-6, with 7 bases lining up with TRBD1. Germline CDR1 reads SGDLS; CDR2 reads YYNGEE. The CDR3 loop spans 13 amino acids. Trimming cost V 4 bases and J 14 bases; bases outside gene matches: 9.

The chain couples TRBV5-6 to TRBJ2-5; possibly TRBD1 for D (6 bases). The ends were cut back, 3 bases at V and 2 bases at J, with 11 bases in the middle. The germline gives CDR1 SGHDT, CDR2 YYEEEE. The CDR3 is made up of 14 amino acids. CDR3 protein: CASSWDTRQETQYF. The CDR3 region has the DNA TGTGCCAGCAGCTGGGACACCCGACAAGAGACCCAGTACTTC.